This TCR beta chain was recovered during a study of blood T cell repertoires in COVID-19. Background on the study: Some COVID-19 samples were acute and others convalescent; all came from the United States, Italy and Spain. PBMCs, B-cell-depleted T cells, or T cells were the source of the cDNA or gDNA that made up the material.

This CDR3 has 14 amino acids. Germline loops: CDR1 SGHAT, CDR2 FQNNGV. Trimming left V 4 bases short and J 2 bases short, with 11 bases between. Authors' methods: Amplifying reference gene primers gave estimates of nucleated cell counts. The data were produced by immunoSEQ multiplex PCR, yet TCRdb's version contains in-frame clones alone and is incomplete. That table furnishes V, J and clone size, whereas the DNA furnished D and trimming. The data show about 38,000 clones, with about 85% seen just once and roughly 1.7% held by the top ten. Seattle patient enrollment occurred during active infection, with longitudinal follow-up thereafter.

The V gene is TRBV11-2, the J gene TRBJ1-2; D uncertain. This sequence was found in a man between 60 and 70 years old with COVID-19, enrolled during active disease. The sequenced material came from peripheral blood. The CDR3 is CASSSPPANYGYTF. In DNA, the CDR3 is TGTGCCAGCAGCTCCCCTCCAGCGAACTATGGCTACACCTTC.